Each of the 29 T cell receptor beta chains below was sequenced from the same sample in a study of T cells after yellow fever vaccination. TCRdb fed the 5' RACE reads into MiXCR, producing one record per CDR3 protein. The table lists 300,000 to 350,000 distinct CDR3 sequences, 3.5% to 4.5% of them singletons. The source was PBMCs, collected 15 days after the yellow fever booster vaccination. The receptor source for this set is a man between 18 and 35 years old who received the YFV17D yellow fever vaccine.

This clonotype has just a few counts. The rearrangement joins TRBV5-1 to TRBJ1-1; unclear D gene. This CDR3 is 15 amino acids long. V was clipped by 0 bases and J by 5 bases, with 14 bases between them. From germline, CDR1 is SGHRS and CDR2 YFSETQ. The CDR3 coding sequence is TGCGCCAGCAGCTTGGCCCCAGCCAGAAGGACTGAAGCTTTCTTT. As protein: CASSLAPARRTEAFF.

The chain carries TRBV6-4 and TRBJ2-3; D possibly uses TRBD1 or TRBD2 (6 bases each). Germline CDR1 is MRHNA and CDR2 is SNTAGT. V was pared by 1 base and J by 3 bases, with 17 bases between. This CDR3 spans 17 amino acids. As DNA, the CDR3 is TGTGCCAGCAGTGACTACCCCGCAGGAGGGGGTACAGATACGCAGTATTTT. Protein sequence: CASSDYPAGGGTDTQYF.

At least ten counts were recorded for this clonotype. Written as DNA, the CDR3 is TGCGCCAGCAGCTTACAGGGAAGAAGGTATTCACCCCTCCACTTT. This encodes CASSLQGRRYSPLHF. This chain connects TRBV5-1 to TRBJ1-6; TRBD1 might be the D (6 bases). This CDR3 has 15 amino acids. Germline V gene lookup returns CDR1 SGHRS and CDR2 YFSETQ. Trimming cost V 2 bases and J 8 bases, with 14 bases left between them. Combining the CDR3 with reference TRBV5-1 and TRBJ1-6 gives the whole variable domain KAGVTQTPRYLIKTRGQQVTLSCSPISGHRSVSWYQQTPGQGLQFLFEYFSETQRNKGNFPGRFSGRQFSNSRSEMNVSTLELGDSALYLCASSLQGRRYSPLHFGNGTRLTVT.

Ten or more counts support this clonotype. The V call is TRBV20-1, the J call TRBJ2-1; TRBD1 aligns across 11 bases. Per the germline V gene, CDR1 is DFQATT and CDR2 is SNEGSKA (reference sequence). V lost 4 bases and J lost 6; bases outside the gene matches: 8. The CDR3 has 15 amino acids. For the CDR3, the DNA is TGCAGTGCTACAACCGGGACAGGGGGTTCCAATGAGCAGTTCTTC. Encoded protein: CSATTGTGGSNEQFF.

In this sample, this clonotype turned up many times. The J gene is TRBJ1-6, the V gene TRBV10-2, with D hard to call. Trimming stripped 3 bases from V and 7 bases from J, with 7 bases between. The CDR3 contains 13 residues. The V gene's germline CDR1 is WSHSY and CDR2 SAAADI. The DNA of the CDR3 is TGCGCCAGCAGTGACATGGGGAATTCACCCCTCCACTTT. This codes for CASSDMGNSPLHF.

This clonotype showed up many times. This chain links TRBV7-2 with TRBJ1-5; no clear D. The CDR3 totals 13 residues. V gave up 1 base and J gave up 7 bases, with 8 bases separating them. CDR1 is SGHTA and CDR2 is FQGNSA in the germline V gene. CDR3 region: CASSLEGRQPQHF. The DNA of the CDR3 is TGTGCCAGCAGCTTAGAGGGTAGGCAGCCCCAGCATTTT. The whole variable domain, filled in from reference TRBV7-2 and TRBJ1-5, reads GAGVSQSPSNKVTEKGKDVELRCDPISGHTALYWYRQSLGQGLEFLIYFQGNSAPDKSGLPSDRFSAERTGGSVSTLTIQRTQQEDSAVYLCASSLEGRQPQHFGDGTRLSIL.

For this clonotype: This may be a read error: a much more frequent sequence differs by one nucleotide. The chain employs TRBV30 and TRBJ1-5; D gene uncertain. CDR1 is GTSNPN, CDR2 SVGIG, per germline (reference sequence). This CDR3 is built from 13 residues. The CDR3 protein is CAWSVAANQPQQF. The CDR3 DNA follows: TGTGCCTGGAGTGTGGCAGCTAATCAGCCCCAGCAATTT.

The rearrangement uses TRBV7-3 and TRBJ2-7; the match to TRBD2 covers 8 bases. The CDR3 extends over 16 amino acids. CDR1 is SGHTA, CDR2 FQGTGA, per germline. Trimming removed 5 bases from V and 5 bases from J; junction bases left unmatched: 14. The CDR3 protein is CASSPTGSGGAHEQYF. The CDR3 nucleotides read TGTGCCAGCAGCCCAACGGGGTCCGGGGGGGCTCACGAGCAGTACTTC.

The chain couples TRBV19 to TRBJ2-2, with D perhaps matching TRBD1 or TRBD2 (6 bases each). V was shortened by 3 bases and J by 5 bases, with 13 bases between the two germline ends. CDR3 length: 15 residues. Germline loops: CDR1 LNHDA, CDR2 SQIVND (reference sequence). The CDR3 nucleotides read TGTGCCAGTAGTATGGACAGTGGGAGGACCGGGGAGCTGTTTTTT. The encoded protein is CASSMDSGRTGELFF.

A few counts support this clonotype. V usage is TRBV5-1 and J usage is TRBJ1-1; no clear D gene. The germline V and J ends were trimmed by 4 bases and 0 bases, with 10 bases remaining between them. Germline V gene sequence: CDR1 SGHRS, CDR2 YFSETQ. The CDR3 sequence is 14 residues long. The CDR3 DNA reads TGCGCCAGCAGCCCCCGGGTACTGAACACTGAAGCTTTCTTT. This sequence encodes CASSPRVLNTEAFF. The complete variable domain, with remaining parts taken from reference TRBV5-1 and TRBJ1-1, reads KAGVTQTPRYLIKTRGQQVTLSCSPISGHRSVSWYQQTPGQGLQFLFEYFSETQRNKGNFPGRFSGRQFSNSRSEMNVSTLELGDSALYLCASSPRVLNTEAFFGQGTRLTVV.

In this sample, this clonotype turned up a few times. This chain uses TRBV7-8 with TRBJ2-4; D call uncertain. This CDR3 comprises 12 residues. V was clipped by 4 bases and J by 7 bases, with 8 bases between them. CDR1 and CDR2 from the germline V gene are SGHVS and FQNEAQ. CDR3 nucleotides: TGTGCCAGCAGCTCCGGACGGAACATTCAGTACTTC. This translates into CASSSGRNIQYF.

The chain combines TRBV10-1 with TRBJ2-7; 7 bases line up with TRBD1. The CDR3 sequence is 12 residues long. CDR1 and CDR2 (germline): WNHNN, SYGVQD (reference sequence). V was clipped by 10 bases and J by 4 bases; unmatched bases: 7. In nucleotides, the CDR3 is TGCGCCACCTCTCAGGGGGAATACGAGCAGTACTTC. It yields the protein CATSQGEYEQYF.

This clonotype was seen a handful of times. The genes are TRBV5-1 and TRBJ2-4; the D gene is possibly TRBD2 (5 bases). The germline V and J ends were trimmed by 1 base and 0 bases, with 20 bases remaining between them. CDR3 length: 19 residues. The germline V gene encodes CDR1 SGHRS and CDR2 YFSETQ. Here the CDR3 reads CASSLRSGGSNLAKNIQYF. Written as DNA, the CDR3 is TGCGCCAGCAGCTTGCGATCCGGTGGGAGTAATTTAGCCAAAAACATTCAGTACTTC.

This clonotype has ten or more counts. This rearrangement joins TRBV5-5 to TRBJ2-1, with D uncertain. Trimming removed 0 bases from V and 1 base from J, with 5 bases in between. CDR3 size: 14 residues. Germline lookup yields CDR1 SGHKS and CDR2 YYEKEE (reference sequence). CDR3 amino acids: CASSLGESYNEQFF. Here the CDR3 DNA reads TGTGCCAGCAGCTTGGGAGAGTCCTACAATGAGCAGTTCTTC. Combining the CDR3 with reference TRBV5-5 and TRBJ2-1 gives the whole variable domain DAGVTQSPTHLIKTRGQQVTLRCSPISGHKSVSWYQQVLGQGPQFIFQYYEKEERGRGNFPDRFSARQFPNYSSELNVNALLLGDSALYLCASSLGESYNEQFFGPGTRLTVL.

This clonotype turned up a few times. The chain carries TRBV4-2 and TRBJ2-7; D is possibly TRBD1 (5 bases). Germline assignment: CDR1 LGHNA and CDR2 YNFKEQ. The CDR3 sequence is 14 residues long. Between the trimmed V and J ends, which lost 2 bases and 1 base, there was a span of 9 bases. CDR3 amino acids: CASSQLGPSYEQYF. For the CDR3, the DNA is TGTGCCAGCAGCCAACTGGGGCCATCCTACGAGCAGTACTTC.

Written as DNA, the CDR3 is TGTGCCAGCAGCAAAGGTCGGGGTGCCACCATATATTTT. Translation gives CASSKGRGATIYF. V gene TRBV7-8 combines with J gene TRBJ1-3; the D is unclear. Germline V gene lookup returns CDR1 SGHVS and CDR2 FQNEAQ. The V end lost 5 bases, the J end lost 9 bases, and 14 bases lay between the germline ends. This CDR3 has 13 amino acids.

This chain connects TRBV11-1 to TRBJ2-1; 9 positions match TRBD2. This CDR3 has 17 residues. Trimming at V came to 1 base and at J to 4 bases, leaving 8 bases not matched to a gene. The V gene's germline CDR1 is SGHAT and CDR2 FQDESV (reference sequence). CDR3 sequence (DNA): TGTGCCAGCAGCTTAGGCGGCGGGGGGGCCTCGTACAATGAGCAGTTCTTC. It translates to CASSLGGGGASYNEQFF.

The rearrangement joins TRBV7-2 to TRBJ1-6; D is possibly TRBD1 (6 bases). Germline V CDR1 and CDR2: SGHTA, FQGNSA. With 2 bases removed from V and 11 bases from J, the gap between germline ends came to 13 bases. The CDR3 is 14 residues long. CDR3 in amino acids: CASSLRGRGAPLHF. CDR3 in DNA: TGTGCCAGCAGCTTAAGGGGGAGGGGGGCACCCCTCCACTTT.

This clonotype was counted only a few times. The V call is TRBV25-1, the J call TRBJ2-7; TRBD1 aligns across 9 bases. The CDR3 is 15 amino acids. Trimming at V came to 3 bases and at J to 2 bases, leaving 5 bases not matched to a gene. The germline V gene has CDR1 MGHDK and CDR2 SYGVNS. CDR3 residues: CASSDHGDRAYEQYF. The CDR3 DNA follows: TGTGCCAGCAGTGATCATGGGGACAGGGCCTACGAGCAGTACTTC.

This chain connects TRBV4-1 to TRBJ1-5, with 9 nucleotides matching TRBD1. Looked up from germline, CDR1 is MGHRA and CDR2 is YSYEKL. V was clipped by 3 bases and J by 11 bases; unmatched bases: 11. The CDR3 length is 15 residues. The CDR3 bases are TGCGCCAGCAGCCAGGGACAGGGCCCAGCAGGAGCCCAGCATTTT. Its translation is CASSQGQGPAGAQHF.

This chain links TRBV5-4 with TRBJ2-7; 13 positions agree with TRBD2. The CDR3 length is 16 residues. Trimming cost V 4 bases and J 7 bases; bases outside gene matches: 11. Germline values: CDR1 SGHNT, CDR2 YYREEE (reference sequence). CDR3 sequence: CASSLLAGGIGMEQYF. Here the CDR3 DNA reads TGTGCCAGCAGCCTACTAGCGGGGGGGATCGGGATGGAGCAGTACTTC. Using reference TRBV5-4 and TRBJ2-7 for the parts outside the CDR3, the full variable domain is ETGVTQSPTHLIKTRGQQVTLRCSSQSGHNTVSWYQQALGQGPQFIFQYYREEENGRGNFPPRFSGLQFPNYSSELNVNALELDDSALYLCASSLLAGGIGMEQYFGPGTRLTVT.

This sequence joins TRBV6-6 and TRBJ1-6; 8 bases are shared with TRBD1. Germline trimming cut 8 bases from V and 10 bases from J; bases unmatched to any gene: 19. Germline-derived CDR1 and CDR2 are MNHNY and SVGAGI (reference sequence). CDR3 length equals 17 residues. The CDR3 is CASGPPRTGGYKSPLHF. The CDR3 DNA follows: TGTGCCAGCGGCCCACCCCGTACAGGGGGTTACAAGTCACCCCTCCACTTT.

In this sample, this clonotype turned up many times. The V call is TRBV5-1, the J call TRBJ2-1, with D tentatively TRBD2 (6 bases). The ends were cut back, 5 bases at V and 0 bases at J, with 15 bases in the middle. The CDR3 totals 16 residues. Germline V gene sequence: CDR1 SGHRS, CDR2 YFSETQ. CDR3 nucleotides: TGCGCCAGCAGATCCGACGGGGGACGCTCCTACAATGAGCAGTTCTTC. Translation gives CASRSDGGRSYNEQFF.

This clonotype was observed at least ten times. This chain's CDR3 is CASRHEEGGGDTQYF. In DNA, the CDR3 is TGTGCCAGCAGACACGAAGAGGGGGGAGGTGATACGCAGTATTTT. V gene TRBV7-8 combines with J gene TRBJ2-3, with D perhaps assigned TRBD1 or TRBD2 (6 bases each). Looked up from germline, CDR1 is SGHVS and CDR2 is FQNEAQ. Trimming shortened V by 6 bases and J by 6 bases, and 19 bases separated the two germline ends. The CDR3 consists of 15 residues.

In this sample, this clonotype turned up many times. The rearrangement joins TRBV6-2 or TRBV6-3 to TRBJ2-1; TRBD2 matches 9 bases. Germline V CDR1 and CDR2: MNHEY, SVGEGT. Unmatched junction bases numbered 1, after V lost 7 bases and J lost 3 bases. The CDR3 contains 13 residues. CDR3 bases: TGTGCCAGCACTAGCGGGGACTACAATGAGCAGTTCTTC. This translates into CASTSGDYNEQFF.

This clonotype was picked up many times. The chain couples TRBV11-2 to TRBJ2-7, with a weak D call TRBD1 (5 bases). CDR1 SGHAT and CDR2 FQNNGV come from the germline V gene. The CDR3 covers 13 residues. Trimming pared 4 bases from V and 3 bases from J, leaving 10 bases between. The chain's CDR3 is CASSSPRVYEQYF. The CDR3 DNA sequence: TGTGCCAGCAGCTCGCCCAGGGTCTACGAGCAGTACTTC.

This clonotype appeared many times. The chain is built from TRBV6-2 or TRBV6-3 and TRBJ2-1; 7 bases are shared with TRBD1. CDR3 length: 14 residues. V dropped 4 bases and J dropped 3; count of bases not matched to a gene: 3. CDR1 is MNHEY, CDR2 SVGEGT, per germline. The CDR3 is CASSWDRDYNEQFF. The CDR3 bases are TGTGCCAGCAGTTGGGACAGAGACTACAATGAGCAGTTCTTC.

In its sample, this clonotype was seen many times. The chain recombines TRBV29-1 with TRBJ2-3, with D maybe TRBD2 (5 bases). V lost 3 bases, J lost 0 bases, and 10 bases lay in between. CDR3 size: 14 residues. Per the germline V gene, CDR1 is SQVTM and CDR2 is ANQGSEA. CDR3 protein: CSVERVPSTDTQYF. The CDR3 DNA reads TGCAGCGTTGAGAGGGTGCCGAGCACAGATACGCAGTATTTT.

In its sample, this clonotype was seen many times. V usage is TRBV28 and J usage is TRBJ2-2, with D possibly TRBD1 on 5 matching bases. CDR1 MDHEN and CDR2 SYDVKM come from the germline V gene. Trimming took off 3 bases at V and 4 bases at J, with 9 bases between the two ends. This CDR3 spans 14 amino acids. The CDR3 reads CASSFQGLTGELFF. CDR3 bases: TGTGCCAGCAGTTTCCAGGGCCTCACCGGGGAGCTGTTTTTT.